The entry below describes one TCR beta chain. Its antigen has not been determined. One base away there is no much larger clone; base qualities are not given. The trim is 5 bases for V and 5 bases for J, with a gap of 11 bases between the germline ends. From the cysteine up to the phenylalanine, the CDR3 has a length of 13 residues. The retained sequence is limited to the CDR3, 39 bases, with the frame set at the first base. From a lookup of the germline V gene, CDR1 and CDR2 are SGHTA and FQGNSA. The sample is drawn from a study of blood T cell repertoires in COVID-19 (dated by TCRdb to the early 2020s). In terms of the full investigation: The collaborator samples originated in the United States, Italy and Spain and spanned the acute and convalescent phases of COVID-19. The repertoires were released in a freely available public database intended as a resource for research on the immune response to SARS-CoV-2. A de-identified subject ID, COVID-19 status, age in years and sex were almost always included in the sample metadata. Samples were obtained from the ongoing ImmuneRACE study (first 160 participants) and from 1,254 subjects provided by 6 global collaborators. Where available, HLA class I and class II types were taken from metadata supplied by the sample provider and were not determined by assay-based typing. The prospective study material was composed of cDNA or gDNA derived from T cells, B-cell-depleted T cells, or PBMCs. Deeply sampled blood TCRbeta repertoires from subjects exposed to, actively infected with, or recovered from COVID-19 were included in the dataset. What the research found in general, with its limitations: The quantity of clinical and demographic metadata differed by source and by participant and was supplied without curation.

Each collaborating institution followed its own protocols to collect whole blood in K2EDTA tubes. For TCRbeta analysis, collaborators shipped samples in one of three forms: frozen whole blood, isolated PBMCs, or DNA extracted from either of those sample types. The immunoSEQ Assay, a bias-controlled multiplex PCR, was used to amplify TCRbeta CDR3 regions from genomic DNA. The original pipeline was this. Nucleated cell counts per sample were estimated from amplification of reference gene primers within the assay. To quantify the absolute abundance of each unique TCRbeta CDR3 rearrangement, sequence reads were collapsed and filtered. For each sample, productive Simpson clonality was calculated as the square root of Simpson's diversity index across productive rearrangements. TCRdb took over this immuneACCESS table, retaining in-frame rearrangements with V and J assigned. Such tables are incomplete; in checked studies, under half of the missing clones stem from an unresolved V gene, and the remainder is unexplained. D and trimming were read from the DNA, whereas the V and J calls and clone size are those reported in that table. Present in this sample are some 82,000 clones, around 83% of which were seen just once. Together, the top ten hold over 30% of the sample.

Recombination connected TRBV7-2 to TRBJ2-3; the D gene is unclear. The specimen was peripheral blood. This TCR came from a man older than 75 with active or convalescent COVID-19. The DNA is TGTGCCAGCAGCCGTCAGGTCGGAGATACGCAGTATTTT. This yields the protein CASSRQVGDTQYF.